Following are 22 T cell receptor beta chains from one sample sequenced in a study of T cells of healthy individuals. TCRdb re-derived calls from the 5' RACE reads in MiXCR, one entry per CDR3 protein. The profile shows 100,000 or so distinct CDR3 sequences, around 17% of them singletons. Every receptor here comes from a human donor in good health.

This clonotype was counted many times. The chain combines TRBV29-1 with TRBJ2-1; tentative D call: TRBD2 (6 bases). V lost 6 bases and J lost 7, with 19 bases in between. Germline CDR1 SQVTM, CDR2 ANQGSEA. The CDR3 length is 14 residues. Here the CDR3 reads CSVDRGAVSNEQFF. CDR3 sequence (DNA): TGCAGCGTGGATCGCGGGGCGGTCTCTAATGAGCAGTTCTTC.

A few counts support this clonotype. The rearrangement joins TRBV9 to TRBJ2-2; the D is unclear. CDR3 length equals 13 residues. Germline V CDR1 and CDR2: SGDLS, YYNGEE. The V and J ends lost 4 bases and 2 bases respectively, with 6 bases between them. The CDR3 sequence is CASSTYNTGELFF. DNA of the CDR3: TGTGCCAGCAGCACCTACAACACCGGGGAGCTGTTTTTT. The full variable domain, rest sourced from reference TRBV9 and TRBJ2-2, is DSGVTQTPKHLITATGQRVTLRCSPRSGDLSVYWYQQSLDQGLQFLIQYYNGEERAKGNILERFSAQQFPDLHSELNLSSLELGDSALYFCASSTYNTGELFFGEGSRLTVL.

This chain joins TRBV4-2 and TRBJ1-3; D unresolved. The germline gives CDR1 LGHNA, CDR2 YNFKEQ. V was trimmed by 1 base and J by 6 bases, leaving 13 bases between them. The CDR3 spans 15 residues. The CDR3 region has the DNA TGTGCCAGCAGCCAAGTAATAGGGTTTCTAAACACCATATATTTT. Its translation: CASSQVIGFLNTIYF.

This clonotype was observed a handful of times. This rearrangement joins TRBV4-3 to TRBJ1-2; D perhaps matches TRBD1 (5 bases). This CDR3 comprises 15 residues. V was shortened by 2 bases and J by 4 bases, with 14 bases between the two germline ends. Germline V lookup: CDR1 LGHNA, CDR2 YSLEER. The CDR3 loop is CASSQRGEISYGYTF. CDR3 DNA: TGCGCCAGCAGCCAAAGGGGAGAAATTTCCTATGGCTACACCTTC.

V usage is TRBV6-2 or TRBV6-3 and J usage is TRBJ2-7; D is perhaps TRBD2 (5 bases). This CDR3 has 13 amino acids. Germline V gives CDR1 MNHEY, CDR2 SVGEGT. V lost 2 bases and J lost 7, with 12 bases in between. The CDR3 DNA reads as TGTGCCAGCAGTTACCTAGAACCGGGGGAGCAGTACTTC. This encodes CASSYLEPGEQYF.

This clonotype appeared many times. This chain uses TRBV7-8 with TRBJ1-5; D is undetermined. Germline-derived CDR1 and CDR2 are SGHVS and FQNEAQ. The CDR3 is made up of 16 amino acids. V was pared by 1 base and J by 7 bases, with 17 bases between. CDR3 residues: CASSLGRQNTLQPQHF. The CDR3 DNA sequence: TGTGCCAGCAGCTTAGGAAGGCAGAACACCCTCCAGCCCCAGCATTTT.

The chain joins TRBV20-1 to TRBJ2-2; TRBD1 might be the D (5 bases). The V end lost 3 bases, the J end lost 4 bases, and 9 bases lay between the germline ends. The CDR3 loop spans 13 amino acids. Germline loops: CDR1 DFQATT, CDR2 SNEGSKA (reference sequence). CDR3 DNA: TGCAGTGCTAGTACCAGGGTCACCGGGGAGCTGTTTTTT. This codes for CSASTRVTGELFF.

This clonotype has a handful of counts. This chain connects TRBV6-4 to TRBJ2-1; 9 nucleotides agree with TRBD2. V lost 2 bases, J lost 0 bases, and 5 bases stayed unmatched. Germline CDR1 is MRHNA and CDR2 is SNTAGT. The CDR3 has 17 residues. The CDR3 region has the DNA TGTGCCAGCAGTGACATTAGCGGGGGTTACTCCTACAATGAGCAGTTCTTC. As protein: CASSDISGGYSYNEQFF.

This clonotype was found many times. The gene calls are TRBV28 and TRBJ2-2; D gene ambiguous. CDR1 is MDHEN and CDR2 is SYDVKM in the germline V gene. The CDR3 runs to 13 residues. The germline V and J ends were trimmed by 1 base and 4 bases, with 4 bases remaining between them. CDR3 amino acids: CASSLFSTGELFF. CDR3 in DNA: TGTGCCAGCAGTTTATTCTCCACCGGGGAGCTGTTTTTT.

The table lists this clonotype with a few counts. The CDR3 DNA sequence: TGCAGTGCTAGAGGAGCGGGATCGGACTACAATGAGCAGTTCTTC. It codes for CSARGAGSDYNEQFF. The gene calls are TRBV20-1 and TRBJ2-1; TRBD2 matches 7 bases. The germline V gene encodes CDR1 DFQATT and CDR2 SNEGSKA (reference sequence). The CDR3 length is 15 residues. V was pared by 1 base and J by 3 bases, with 6 bases of the junction left unmatched.

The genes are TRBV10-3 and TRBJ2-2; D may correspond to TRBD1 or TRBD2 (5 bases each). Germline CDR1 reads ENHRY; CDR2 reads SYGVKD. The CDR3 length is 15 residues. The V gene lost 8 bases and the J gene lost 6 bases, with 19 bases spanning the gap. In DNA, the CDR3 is TGTGCCATCGGGGGACGTTCGAATTCGCCCGGGGAGCTGTTTTTT. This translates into CAIGGRSNSPGELFF.

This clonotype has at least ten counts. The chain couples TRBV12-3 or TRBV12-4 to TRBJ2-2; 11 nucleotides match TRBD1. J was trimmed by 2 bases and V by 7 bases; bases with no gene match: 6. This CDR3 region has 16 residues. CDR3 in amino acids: CASTKGQGVNTGELFF. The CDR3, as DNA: TGTGCCAGCACCAAGGGACAGGGGGTCAACACCGGGGAGCTGTTTTTT.

CDR3 sequence reads: CASQGEALAGLGTGELFF. The CDR3 nucleotides read TGTGCCTCACAAGGGGAGGCACTAGCGGGATTGGGGACCGGGGAGCTGTTTTTT. This chain joins TRBV2 and TRBJ2-2; 10 nucleotides match TRBD2. Germline V lookup: CDR1 SNHLY, CDR2 FYNNEI. The CDR3 has 18 residues. J lost 5 bases, V lost 11 bases, and 20 bases had no gene match.

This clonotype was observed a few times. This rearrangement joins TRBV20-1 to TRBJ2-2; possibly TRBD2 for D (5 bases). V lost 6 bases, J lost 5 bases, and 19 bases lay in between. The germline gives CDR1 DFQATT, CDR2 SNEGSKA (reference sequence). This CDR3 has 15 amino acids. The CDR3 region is CSAVHGKKSTGELFF. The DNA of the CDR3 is TGCAGTGCCGTACACGGGAAAAAGAGTACCGGGGAGCTGTTTTTT.

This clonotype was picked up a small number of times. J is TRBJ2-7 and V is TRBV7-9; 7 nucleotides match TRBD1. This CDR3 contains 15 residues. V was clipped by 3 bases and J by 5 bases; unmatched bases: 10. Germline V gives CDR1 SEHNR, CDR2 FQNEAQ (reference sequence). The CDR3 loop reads CASSLTTTGSHEQYF. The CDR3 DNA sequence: TGTGCCAGCAGCTTGACGACGACAGGGTCCCACGAGCAGTACTTC. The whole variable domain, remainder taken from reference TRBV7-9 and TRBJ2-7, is DTGVSQNPRHKITKRGQNVTFRCDPISEHNRLYWYRQTLGQGPEFLTYFQNEAQLEKSRLLSDRFSAERPKGSFSTLEIQRTEQGDSAMYLCASSLTTTGSHEQYFGPGTRLTVT.

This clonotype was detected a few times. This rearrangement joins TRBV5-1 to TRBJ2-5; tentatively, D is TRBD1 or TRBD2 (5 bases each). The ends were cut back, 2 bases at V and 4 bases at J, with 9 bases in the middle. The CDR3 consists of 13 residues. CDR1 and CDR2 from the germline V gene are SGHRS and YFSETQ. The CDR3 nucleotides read TGCGCCAGCAGCTTTGAGGGACCAGAGACCCAGTACTTC. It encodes CASSFEGPETQYF.

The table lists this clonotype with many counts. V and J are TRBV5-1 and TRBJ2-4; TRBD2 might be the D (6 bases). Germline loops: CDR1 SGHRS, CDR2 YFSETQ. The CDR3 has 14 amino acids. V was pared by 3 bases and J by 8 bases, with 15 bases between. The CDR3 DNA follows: TGCGCCAGCAGCTGGGGGGACCCTCGAGACATTCAGTACTTC. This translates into CASSWGDPRDIQYF.

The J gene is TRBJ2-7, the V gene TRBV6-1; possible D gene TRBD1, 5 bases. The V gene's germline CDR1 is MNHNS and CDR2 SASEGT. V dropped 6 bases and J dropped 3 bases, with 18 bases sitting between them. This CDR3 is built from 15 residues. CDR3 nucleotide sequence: TGTGCCAGCAGCGAGGCCCAGGGCCAGTTCTACGAGCAGTACTTC. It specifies CASSEAQGQFYEQYF.

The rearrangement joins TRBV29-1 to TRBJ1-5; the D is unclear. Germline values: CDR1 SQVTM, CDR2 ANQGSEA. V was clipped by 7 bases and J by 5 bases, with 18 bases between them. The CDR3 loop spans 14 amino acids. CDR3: CSALVAARDQPQHF. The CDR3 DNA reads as TGCAGCGCACTAGTGGCAGCGCGCGATCAGCCCCAGCATTTT.

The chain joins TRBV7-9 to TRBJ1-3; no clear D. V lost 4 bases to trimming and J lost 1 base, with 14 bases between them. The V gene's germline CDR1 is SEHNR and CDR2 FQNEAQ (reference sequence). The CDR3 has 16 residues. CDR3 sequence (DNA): TGTGCCAGCAGCTCCCAACAAAGGGCTTCTGGAAACACCATATATTTT. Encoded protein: CASSSQQRASGNTIYF.

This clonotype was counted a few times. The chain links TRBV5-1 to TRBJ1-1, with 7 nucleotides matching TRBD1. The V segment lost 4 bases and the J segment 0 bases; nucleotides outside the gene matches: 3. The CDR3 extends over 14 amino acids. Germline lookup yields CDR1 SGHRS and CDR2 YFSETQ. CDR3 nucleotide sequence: TGCGCCAGCAGCGGGGGACAGTTGAACACTGAAGCTTTCTTT. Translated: CASSGGQLNTEAFF.

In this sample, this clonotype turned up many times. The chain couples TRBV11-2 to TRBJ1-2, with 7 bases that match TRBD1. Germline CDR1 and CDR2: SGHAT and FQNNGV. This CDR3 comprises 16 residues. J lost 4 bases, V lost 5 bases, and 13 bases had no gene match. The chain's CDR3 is CASSTLNRGSGYGYTF. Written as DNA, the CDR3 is TGTGCCAGCAGCACCCTAAACAGGGGAAGCGGCTATGGCTACACCTTC.